The entry below describes one TCR beta chain. Original processing notes: Estimated nucleated cell counts came from reference gene primer amplification. Data came from immunoSEQ multiplex PCR; TCRdb stores just in-frame clones and leaves some out. V, J and clone size were drawn from that table, and D and trimming were deduced from the DNA. The top ten hold 1% of the sample, which has more than 350,000 clones, 80% to 90% seen once. The data stem from a study of blood T cell repertoires in COVID-19. Overall study: PBMCs, B-cell-depleted T cells, or T cells provided the cDNA or gDNA that made up the material.

The CDR3 spans 15 residues. The V gene lost 0 bases and the J gene lost 0 bases, with 6 bases spanning the gap. Per germline, CDR1 SGHRS and CDR2 YFSETQ. Those enrolled, adults aged 18 to 89 years, came from roughly 22 US areas. Recovered participants had two consecutive negative NP/OP PCR tests, healthcare professional clearance, or symptom resolution. Sequencing used PBMCs or T cells enriched from blood (not recorded which). The TCR was taken from a young man who had recovered from COVID-19. The rearrangement joins TRBV5-1 to TRBJ2-2; D call uncertain. The CDR3 DNA is TGCGCCAGCAGCTTGGTTGTATCGAACACCGGGGAGCTGTTTTTT. Translated: CASSLVVSNTGELFF. The variable domain in full, with the rest retrieved from reference TRBV5-1 and TRBJ2-2, is KAGVTQTPRYLIKTRGQQVTLSCSPISGHRSVSWYQQTPGQGLQFLFEYFSETQRNKGNFPGRFSGRQFSNSRSEMNVSTLELGDSALYLCASSLVVSNTGELFFGEGSRLTVL.